These 28 T cell receptor beta chains were all obtained from the same sample, sequenced in a study of human T cells and chemical hapten exposure (TCRdb year 2021). Receptor libraries were prepared by RACE. Sequencing instrument: NextSeq 500. Using fastp at Q25 and MiXCR, TCRdb reprocessed the public reads and kept productive beta chains. Each entry is one CDR3 protein sequence, shown with its most common DNA and genes. This sample has about 340,000 distinct CDR3 sequences in its table, and around 7% of those were observed once. The ten largest clones represent about 8% of the sample. The time point label here, explained by the study, means: patch test 1, 2 weeks after DPC sensitization. Read against the paper, the sample's treatment or condition label means: therapeutic diphenylcyclopropenone sensitization with weekly scalp DPC. The sequenced sample was whole blood, obtained in connection with sensitization to the hapten diphenylcyclopropenone (DPC). All receptors derive from a woman between 18 and 29 years old with alopecia areata. Some clones in this sample may be carry-over from other donors' samples.

With regard to this clonotype: A read error may produce the germline difference seen at one junction end. The rearrangement links TRBV6-2 or TRBV6-3 to TRBJ1-2, with D possibly matching TRBD1 (5 bases). In germline, CDR1 is MNHEY, CDR2 SVGEGT. This CDR3 has 15 residues. This CDR3 reads CDSSPNAGTYYGYTF. The CDR3 DNA follows: TGTGACAGCAGTCCGAATGCCGGGACCTACTATGGCTACACCTTC.

This clonotype was counted a few times. The gene calls are TRBV21-1 and TRBJ2-7. TRBV21-1 is reported as a pseudogene. The CDR3 runs to 12 residues. The DNA of the CDR3 is TGTGCCAGCTTGGACGTCTCCTCCGAGCAGTACTTC. This sequence encodes CASLDVSSEQYF.

The rearrangement links TRBV6-2 or TRBV6-3 to TRBJ1-5, with D possibly TRBD1 on 6 matching bases. Per germline, CDR1 MNHEY and CDR2 SVGEGT. Trimming removed 5 bases at V and 5 bases at J, with 28 bases between. The CDR3 totals 19 residues. CDR3 sequence: CASSNPTGRRTTGYQPQHF. CDR3 DNA sequence: TGTGCCAGCAGTAACCCAACCGGTCGACGAACCACAGGGTATCAGCCCCAGCATTTT.

This clonotype was observed a handful of times. The chain carries TRBV7-2 and TRBJ1-6, with no clear D. This CDR3 has 14 residues. With 5 bases removed from V and 10 bases from J, the gap between germline ends came to 15 bases. Per the germline V gene, CDR1 is SGHTA and CDR2 is FQGNSA. The CDR3 here is CASSPRRLGSPLHF. The CDR3 DNA reads TGTGCCAGCAGCCCACGCCGTTTAGGATCACCCCTCCACTTT.

This clonotype appeared a few times. V and J are TRBV6-5 and TRBJ1-2; D gene ambiguous. CDR3 length: 14 amino acids. With 7 bases removed from V and 4 bases from J, the gap between germline ends came to 16 bases. CDR1 is MNHEY, CDR2 SVGAGI, per germline. The DNA of the CDR3 is TGTGCCAGCACCCCGGACGGTAGAGCCTATGGCTACACCTTC. Its protein product is CASTPDGRAYGYTF.

This clonotype has ten or more counts. V is TRBV7-9 and J is TRBJ2-7, with D perhaps matching TRBD2 (6 bases). Per the germline V gene, CDR1 is SEHNR and CDR2 is FQNEAQ (reference sequence). This CDR3 spans 15 amino acids. V was shortened by 3 bases and J by 3 bases, with 15 bases between the two germline ends. CDR3 sequence (DNA): TGTGCCAGCAGCTTTGGATCGGGGGTAAACTACGAGCAGTACTTC. Its translation: CASSFGSGVNYEQYF.

V usage is TRBV4-2 and J usage is TRBJ1-3; D might be TRBD1 (6 bases). Germline V CDR1 and CDR2: LGHNA, YNFKEQ. The CDR3 is 19 residues long. Trimming left V 0 bases short and J 0 bases short, with 18 bases between. CDR3 nucleotide sequence: TGTGCCAGCAGCCAAGATTGGGGGAACAGGGCCGACTCTGGAAACACCATATATTTT. Translated: CASSQDWGNRADSGNTIYF.

This clonotype occurred a few times. The V call is TRBV3-1, the J call TRBJ2-5; 10 positions match TRBD2. Germline trimming cut 4 bases from V and 2 bases from J; bases unmatched to any gene: 7. The CDR3 consists of 16 residues. Germline CDR1 and CDR2: LGHDT and YNNKEL (reference sequence). The CDR3 nucleotides read TGTGCCAGCAGCCCCAGGACTAGCGGAGGACAAGAGACCCAGTACTTC. It translates to CASSPRTSGGQETQYF.

This clonotype was seen a handful of times. This chain links TRBV5-1 with TRBJ2-1; D is possibly TRBD1 or TRBD2 (5 bases each). Germline V gene lookup returns CDR1 SGHRS and CDR2 YFSETQ. CDR3 size: 15 residues. Trimming took 1 base from V and 0 from J, leaving 8 bases between them. CDR3 sequence (DNA): TGCGCCAGCAGCTTGTTGGGGGACTCCTACAATGAGCAGTTCTTC. Translated: CASSLLGDSYNEQFF.

The chain has TRBV7-2 and TRBJ1-1, with 8 bases lining up with TRBD1. Germline V CDR1 and CDR2: SGHTA, FQGNSA. This CDR3 is built from 14 residues. J was trimmed by 4 bases and V by 6 bases; bases with no gene match: 7. CDR3 sequence (DNA): TGTGCCAGCAGGGTTTACACAGGGGGCACTGAAGCTTTCTTT. Amino acid sequence: CASRVYTGGTEAFF.

As regards this clonotype: Its ends do not fully match the called genes, so a read error is possible. This sequence joins TRBV6-5 and TRBJ2-2; tentatively, D is TRBD2 (5 bases). Germline V gene data show CDR1 as MNHEY and CDR2 as SVGAGI. The CDR3 has 16 amino acids. CDR3 coding DNA: TGTGCCAGCAGTTACTTTGTGGGCTTCAACACCGGGGAGCTGGTTTTT. It yields the protein CASSYFVGFNTGELVF.

The chain has TRBV18 and TRBJ1-5; perhaps TRBD1 as D (5 bases). The germline V gene has CDR1 KGHSH and CDR2 LQKENI. Trimming cost V 3 bases and J 4 bases, with 13 bases left between them. The CDR3 has 15 residues. The CDR3 sequence is CASSPGPHLNQPQHF. CDR3 sequence (DNA): TGTGCCAGCTCACCGGGGCCCCACCTAAATCAGCCCCAGCATTTT.

In its sample, this clonotype was seen a few times. V is TRBV5-4 and J is TRBJ2-1, with 16 bases identical to TRBD2. Germline-derived CDR1 and CDR2 are SGHNT and YYREEE (reference sequence). J gave up 7 bases and V 4 bases, and 8 bases lay outside the gene matches. The CDR3 extends over 17 amino acids. CDR3 amino acids: CASSAGLAGGLGNEQFF. The CDR3 DNA follows: TGTGCCAGCAGCGCGGGACTAGCGGGGGGGCTAGGAAATGAGCAGTTCTTC.

This rearrangement joins TRBV7-2 to TRBJ1-2; D not resolved. Germline V CDR1 and CDR2: SGHTA, FQGNSA. V was cut by 1 base and J by 4 bases, with 7 bases left in between. The CDR3 extends over 13 amino acids. The CDR3 sequence: CASSLDTSYGYTF. The CDR3, as DNA: TGTGCCAGCAGCTTAGACACCAGCTATGGCTACACCTTC.

This clonotype was picked up many times. The gene calls are TRBV20-1 and TRBJ2-1; 7 bases are a match to TRBD2. Germline CDR1 and CDR2: DFQATT and SNEGSKA (reference sequence). CDR3 length: 14 residues. After removal of 5 bases from V and 8 bases from J, the junction contained 12 bases not matched to a gene. The CDR3 here is CSADLGLQYDEQFF. CDR3 sequence (DNA): TGCAGTGCTGACTTGGGACTACAGTACGATGAGCAGTTCTTC.

There are a few counts of this clonotype. The rearrangement uses TRBV4-3 and TRBJ2-1; 9 bases are shared with TRBD1. V trimming: 3 bases; J trimming: 5 bases; junction bases outside the gene matches: 5. The CDR3 sequence is 15 residues long. The germline V gene encodes CDR1 LGHNA and CDR2 YSLEER. Here the CDR3 DNA reads TGCGCCAGCAGCCATAGGGACAGGGATGACAATGAGCAGTTCTTC. Its translation: CASSHRDRDDNEQFF.

This clonotype was observed many times. The chain combines TRBV9 with TRBJ2-3; the D gene is possibly TRBD1 (6 bases). Germline V gene data show CDR1 as SGDLS and CDR2 as YYNGEE. This CDR3 is built from 15 residues. V was clipped by 2 bases and J by 1 base, with 11 bases between them. CDR3 sequence reads: CASSVQGFRTDTQYF. CDR3 nucleotides: TGTGCCAGCAGCGTTCAGGGGTTCCGCACAGATACGCAGTATTTT. The full variable domain, with the rest looked up from reference TRBV9 and TRBJ2-3, is DSGVTQTPKHLITATGQRVTLRCSPRSGDLSVYWYQQSLDQGLQFLIQYYNGEERAKGNILERFSAQQFPDLHSELNLSSLELGDSALYFCASSVQGFRTDTQYFGPGTRLTVL.

The J gene is TRBJ1-2, the V gene TRBV14; 8 positions agree with TRBD1. After removal of 0 bases from V and 4 bases from J, the junction contained 10 bases not matched to a gene. CDR3 size: 17 residues. Germline CDR1 reads SGHDN; CDR2 reads FVKESK. Written as DNA, the CDR3 is TGTGCCAGCAGCCAAGAGTGGGACAGGACCCCCTTCTATGGCTACACCTTC. Residues: CASSQEWDRTPFYGYTF.

This clonotype was observed a handful of times. V usage is TRBV6-2 or TRBV6-3 and J usage is TRBJ1-5; D perhaps matches TRBD1 (6 bases). Between the trimmed V and J ends, which lost 4 bases and 5 bases, there was a span of 9 bases. Looked up from germline, CDR1 is MNHEY and CDR2 is SVGEGT. The CDR3 extends over 13 amino acids. The CDR3 DNA follows: TGTGCCAGCAGTTGGACAGATCATCAGCCCCAGCATTTT. This codes for CASSWTDHQPQHF.

In this sample, this clonotype turned up many times. In nucleotides, the CDR3 is TGTGCCATCAGTGAGTCAGTTTTCCAGGGGCCCAAAAACATTCAGTACTTC. Protein product: CAISESVFQGPKNIQYF. The V gene is TRBV10-3, the J gene TRBJ2-4; D is possibly TRBD1 (6 bases). V was cut by 0 bases and J by 2 bases, with 14 bases left in between. This CDR3 is 17 amino acids long. Germline V gene sequence: CDR1 ENHRY, CDR2 SYGVKD.

This clonotype was observed a handful of times. The chain uses TRBV7-9 and TRBJ2-7; tentative D call: TRBD1 (6 bases). CDR1 is SEHNR and CDR2 is FQNEAQ in the germline V gene (reference sequence). Between the trimmed V and J ends, which lost 4 bases and 2 bases, there was a span of 9 bases. The CDR3 length is 13 residues. In DNA, the CDR3 is TGTGCCAGCAGCTCAGGGGTGACCTACGAGCAGTACTTC. This encodes CASSSGVTYEQYF.

The chain joins TRBV11-2 to TRBJ1-3; D is unresolved. The CDR3 spans 13 residues. Deletions cut 1 base from V and 8 bases from J, with 9 bases between. CDR1 is SGHAT and CDR2 is FQNNGV in the germline V gene. CDR3 sequence: CASSLGGRDTIYF. For the CDR3, the DNA is TGTGCCAGCAGCTTAGGAGGGCGGGACACCATATATTTT. The full variable domain, its missing parts supplied by reference TRBV11-2 and TRBJ1-3, is EAGVAQSPRYKIIEKRQSVAFWCNPISGHATLYWYQQILGQGPKLLIQFQNNGVVDDSQLPKDRFSAERLKGVDSTLKIQPAKLEDSAVYLCASSLGGRDTIYFGEGSWLTVV.

In this sample, this clonotype turned up many times. The rearrangement uses TRBV7-9 and TRBJ1-1; no reliable D call. The CDR3 has 14 residues. The V gene lost 7 bases and the J gene lost 4 bases, with 16 bases spanning the gap. The V gene's germline CDR1 is SEHNR and CDR2 FQNEAQ (reference sequence). The CDR3 DNA reads as TGTGCCAGCACCCCATGGGCAGGCGGCACTGAAGCTTTCTTT. Its translation: CASTPWAGGTEAFF.

This clonotype was seen a handful of times. Germline and junction disagree at one end, which may indicate a read error. The genes are TRBV11-2 and TRBJ2-3; 8 nucleotides agree with TRBD2. Germline CDR1 and CDR2: SGHAT and FQNNGV. The CDR3 loop spans 14 amino acids. Written as DNA, the CDR3 is TGTGTCAGCAGGGTAGCGGGGCAGACAGATACGCAGTATTTT. Its protein product is CVSRVAGQTDTQYF. Full variable domain (rest looked up from reference TRBV11-2 and TRBJ2-3): EAGVAQSPRYKIIEKRQSVAFWCNPISGHATLYWYQQILGQGPKLLIQFQNNGVVDDSQLPKDRFSAERLKGVDSTLKIQPAKLEDSAVYLCVSRVAGQTDTQYFGPGTRLTVL.

This clonotype has at least ten counts. The V and J genes are TRBV4-3 and TRBJ2-2; D perhaps matches TRBD2 (6 bases). The CDR3 contains 15 residues. Germline V CDR1 and CDR2: LGHNA, YSLEER. The ends were cut back, 3 bases at V and 8 bases at J, with 16 bases in the middle. The CDR3 region has the DNA TGCGCCAGCAGCCAGGACCGGGAGAGGTGGGGGGAGCTGTTTTTT. Residues: CASSQDRERWGELFF.

Turning to this clonotype: Germline is not matched at one junction end, which may reflect a read error. The CDR3 here is CAISYSQGHYGYTF. Here the CDR3 DNA reads TGTGCCATCAGTTACTCTCAGGGACACTATGGCTACACCTTC. J is TRBJ1-2 and V is TRBV6-5; tentatively, D is TRBD1 (5 bases). This CDR3 is built from 14 residues. Germline lookup yields CDR1 MNHEY and CDR2 SVGAGI.

In this sample, this clonotype turned up once. The chain recombines TRBV7-2 with TRBJ1-1; unclear D gene. CDR3 length: 13 residues. The germline CDR1 and CDR2 sequences are SGHTA and FQGNSA. V shed 5 bases and J shed 5 bases, with 12 bases lying between them. The CDR3 DNA is TGTGCCAGCAGCGTCGGTAGGGAAACTGAAGCTTTCTTT. Its translation is CASSVGRETEAFF.

This clonotype was seen at least ten times. The CDR3 here is CSVEDGTVLDTGELFF. CDR3 sequence (DNA): TGCAGCGTTGAGGACGGGACAGTTTTAGACACCGGGGAGCTGTTTTTT. This rearrangement joins TRBV29-1 to TRBJ2-2; 7 bases fit TRBD1. Germline-derived CDR1 and CDR2 are SQVTM and ANQGSEA. The CDR3 sequence is 16 residues long. V lost 3 bases to trimming and J lost 3 bases; unmatched junction nucleotides: 10.